These T cell receptor beta chains were read from a single sample in a study of lymphopenia after photon versus proton radiotherapy. Assay used: immunoSEQ multiplex PCR; TCRdb lists only in-frame clones, some missing. Here the sample spans roughly 4,800 clones, 88% being singletons. The sample consisted of peripheral blood, taken from a patient treated with photon-based radiotherapy. The receptors stem from a man aged 25 to 40 with gastric cancer. CDR3s include the opening cysteine and the closing phenylalanine or tryptophan. Fields, in order: V gene, D gene, clone size, J gene, CDR3 DNA, CDR3 protein. The D gene is left open where the match is weak. Clone size, where shown, is once, few, many, or a class for clones that have expanded.

TRBV29-1	-	-	TRBJ2-1	TGCAGCGTTGAGCAATGGACACAGGAGGAAAAGGGCTCCTACAATGAGCAGTTCTTC	CSVEQWTQEEKGSYNEQFF
TRBV29-1	-	-	TRBJ2-2	TGCAGCGTTGGTGAGGGGGCCGGGGAGCTGTTTTTT	CSVGEGAGELFF
TRBV27	-	-	TRBJ2-5	TGTGCCAGCGGCCCAGCCGGGACCCAGTACTTC	CASGPAGTQYF
TRBV6-6	-	-	TRBJ1-1	TGTGCCAGCAATTCCCTACTGGGGAACACTGAAGCTTTCTTT	CASNSLLGNTEAFF
TRBV10-3	-	-	TRBJ1-3	TGTGCCAGCAGTTACTCGACAAAACTCTCTGGAAACACCATATATTTT	CASSYSTKLSGNTIYF
TRBV9	-	few	TRBJ2-7	TGTGCCAGCAGTCTTTACGACGACAGGTCAAGCGAGCAGTACTTC	CASSLYDDRSSEQYF
TRBV6-5	TRBD2	-	TRBJ2-1	TGTGCCAGCAGTCGTCCGGGACTAGGCTACAATGAGCAGTTCTTC	CASSRPGLGYNEQFF
TRBV7-6	-	-	TRBJ2-1	TGTGCCAGCAGCCCCGACTCTGCGGGACTCTCCTACAATGAGCAGTTCTTC	CASSPDSAGLSYNEQFF
TRBV5-6	-	-	TRBJ2-7	TGTGCCAGCAGCCCGAGGGGGGCCCCGGTTCTCTACGAGCAGTACTTC	CASSPRGAPVLYEQYF
TRBV5-1	-	-	TRBJ1-1	TGCGCCAGCAGATCTTGGGGGGACACTGAAGCTTTCTTT	CASRSWGDTEAFF
TRBV7-6	TRBD2	-	TRBJ2-3	TGTGCCAGCAGCTTGACTAGCGGCTCTACAGATACGCAGTATTTT	CASSLTSGSTDTQYF
TRBV11-3	-	-	TRBJ2-3	TGTGCCAGCAGTCTAGGGGGGGCCGGAGAAGATACGCAGTATTTT	CASSLGGAGEDTQYF
TRBV29-1	TRBD2	-	TRBJ2-1	TGCAGCGTTGACCATCGGACTAGCGACAATGAGCAGTTCTTC	CSVDHRTSDNEQFF
TRBV28	-	-	TRBJ2-7	TGTGCCAGCAGCCGCTCGACAGCGGATTACTACGAGCAGTACTTC	CASSRSTADYYEQYF
TRBV6-6	-	-	TRBJ1-4	TGTGCCAGCAGTCCGAGCGCAACTAATGAAAAACTGTTTTTT	CASSPSATNEKLFF
TRBV2	-	-	TRBJ1-6	TGTGCCAGCAGTTATGAGGGGGTTCCCTCACCCCTCCACTTT	CASSYEGVPSPLHF
TRBV7-6	-	-	TRBJ1-4	TGTGCCAGCAGCCCCACAGGGTTTAATGAAAAACTGTTTTTT	CASSPTGFNEKLFF
TRBV14	-	once	TRBJ1-1	TGTGCCAGCAGCCAAGTGATGGGGACTGAAGCTTTCTTT	CASSQVMGTEAFF
TRBV7-9	TRBD2	once	TRBJ2-1	TGTGCCAGCAGCTTGGGCCTAGCGGTAAATGAGCAGTTCTTC	CASSLGLAVNEQFF
TRBV14	-	few	TRBJ1-2	TGTGCCAGCAGCCAATTTGGAGGCGACTATGGCTACACCTTC	CASSQFGGDYGYTF
TRBV19	TRBD2	-	TRBJ2-2	TGTGCCAGTAGAGGGACTAGCGGGGGGGCTAACACCGGGGAGCTGTTTTTT	CASRGTSGGANTGELFF
TRBV20-1	-	once	TRBJ2-3	TGCAGTGCTAGAGAGTTGGAGGCGCAGTATTTT	CSARELEAQYF
TRBV27	TRBD1	-	TRBJ1-5	TGTGCCAGCAGTTGGACAGGGGTAGGTCAGCCCCAGCATTTT	CASSWTGVGQPQHF
TRBV4-1	-	-	TRBJ2-7	TGCGCCAGCAGCGTCCGGGACTCCTACGAGCAGTACTTC	CASSVRDSYEQYF
TRBV6-4	-	-	TRBJ1-2	TGTGCCAGCAGTGACGGCCCCACCGGCGGTGGCTACACCTTC	CASSDGPTGGGYTF
TRBV5-8	-	-	TRBJ1-2	TGTGCCAGCAGCCCGGACAGTACATATGGCTACACCTTC	CASSPDSTYGYTF
TRBV12-1	-	-	TRBJ2-7	TGTGCCCAAGCTGTCGGAGGGGAGGGCTACGAGCAGTACTTC	CAQAVGGEGYEQYF
TRBV6-5	-	-	TRBJ2-7	TGTGCCAGCAGTTTCTATTCGCAGGGGAGCGAGCAGTACTTC	CASSFYSQGSEQYF
TRBV5-6	TRBD1	-	TRBJ1-6	TGTGCCAGCAGCCCGGGGACAGGGGCGACCTATAATTCACCCCTCCACTTT	CASSPGTGATYNSPLHF
TRBV10-3	-	-	TRBJ2-6	TGTGCCATCAGTCCCTCCACCGGGACTCAATCTGGGGCCAACGTCCTGACTTTC	CAISPSTGTQSGANVLTF
TRBV4-1	TRBD2	-	TRBJ2-7	TGCGCCAGCAGCCAAGGGGGACTAGCGGGAACCTACGAGCAGTACTTC	CASSQGGLAGTYEQYF
TRBV2	TRBD1	once	TRBJ1-2	TGTGCCAGCAGCTCGACAGGGAGCTATGGCTACACCTTC	CASSSTGSYGYTF
TRBV2	-	few	TRBJ1-6	TGTGCCAGCAGTGAGGGGCTCAATTCACCCCTCCACTTT	CASSEGLNSPLHF
TRBV4-3	-	-	TRBJ2-7	TGCGCCAGCAGCCAAGAACTGAACAGGGGACTCTCCAACTACGAGCAGTACTTC	CASSQELNRGLSNYEQYF
TRBV6-5	-	once	TRBJ1-5	TGTGCCAGCAGTTACTCGGGCGGTAGCAATCAGCCCCAGCATTTT	CASSYSGGSNQPQHF
TRBV19	TRBD2	-	TRBJ2-1	TGTGCCAGTAAGGGAAGTCTAGCGGGAGGCCGCTCCTACAATGAGCAGTTCTTC	CASKGSLAGGRSYNEQFF
TRBV9	-	-	TRBJ2-2	TGTGCCAGCAGCGTAAGGGGAAGGGGAGGCCCGAACACCGGGGAGCTGTTTTTT	CASSVRGRGGPNTGELFF
TRBV7-9	-	-	TRBJ2-7	TGTGCCAGCAGCACCCAAGGGGACGAGCAGTACTTC	CASSTQGDEQYF
TRBV9	TRBD2	once	TRBJ2-2	TGTGCCAGCAGCGTAGCGACTAGCGGGAGTGGGGAGCTGTTTTTT	CASSVATSGSGELFF
TRBV11-2	-	-	TRBJ1-3	TGTGCCAGCCTCCAGGGAAACACCATATATTTT	CASLQGNTIYF
TRBV10-2	TRBD2	-	TRBJ2-1	TGCGCCAGCGGCCCTCTGGGGACTAGCAATGAGCAGTTCTTC	CASGPLGTSNEQFF